A single sample is the source of the 17 T cell receptor beta chains below, sequenced in a study of radiotherapy plus CTLA-4 blockade in lung cancer. Using immunoSEQ multiplex PCR, the repertoire was profiled, and TCRdb retains in-frame clones only, with some absent. The data show roughly 90,000 clones, roughly 79% seen once. The material sequenced was peripheral blood, taken from a patient treated with radiotherapy plus ipilimumab. All receptors derive from a human donor with non-small cell lung cancer who had a partial response to radiotherapy plus ipilimumab. Some clones in this sample may be carry-over from other donors' samples.

The chain is built from TRBV19 and TRBJ1-4; 8 nucleotides agree with TRBD1. From germline, CDR1 is LNHDA and CDR2 SQIVND (reference sequence). The junction had 7 bases not matched to a gene; V was cut back by 5 bases and J by 8 bases. The CDR3 is 14 amino acids. CDR3 residues: CASSLRGRKEKLFF. The CDR3 DNA sequence: TGTGCCAGTAGTCTCAGGGGGCGCAAGGAAAAACTGTTTTTT.

CDR3 residues: CASSSQVSSTEAFF. CDR3 coding DNA: TGCGCCAGCAGCTCGCAGGTTTCTTCCACTGAAGCTTTCTTT. This chain connects TRBV5-1 to TRBJ1-1, with D unresolved. The length of the CDR3 is 14 residues. Trimming took off 3 bases at V and 4 bases at J, with 13 bases between the two ends. Per the germline V gene, CDR1 is SGHRS and CDR2 is YFSETQ.

This rearrangement joins TRBV6-1 to TRBJ1-1; D is ambiguous. Germline CDR1 reads MNHNS; CDR2 reads SASEGT. This CDR3 has 13 amino acids. The ends were cut back, 8 bases at V and 1 base at J, with 11 bases in the middle. The CDR3 protein is CASSGLTNTEAFF. CDR3 nucleotide sequence: TGTGCCAGCTCTGGACTGACGAACACTGAAGCTTTCTTT.

The gene calls are TRBV6-5 and TRBJ1-5; 8 bases line up with TRBD1. The V and J ends lost 7 bases and 5 bases, in that order; junction bases with no gene match: 4. Germline CDR1 and CDR2: MNHEY and SVGAGI. The CDR3 totals 13 residues. As DNA, the CDR3 is TGTGCCAGCACCACGGACAGGGATCAGCCCCAGCATTTT. It translates to CASTTDRDQPQHF.

The CDR3 nucleotides read TGTGCCAGCAGCCGAAGGGACAGGACGGGAGAGACCCAGTACTTC. Its translation: CASSRRDRTGETQYF. V usage is TRBV14 and J usage is TRBJ2-5, with TRBD1 identical over 8 bases. CDR3 length: 15 amino acids. After removal of 4 bases from V and 4 bases from J, the junction contained 8 bases not matched to a gene. CDR1 is SGHDN and CDR2 is FVKESK in the germline V gene.

The J gene is TRBJ2-3, the V gene TRBV29-1, with D perhaps matching TRBD1 (6 bases). The ends were cut back, 4 bases at V and 3 bases at J, with 14 bases in the middle. CDR3 length: 14 residues. The germline CDR1 and CDR2 sequences are SQVTM and ANQGSEA. CDR3: CSVARQGNTDTQYF. CDR3 bases: TGCAGCGTTGCCCGCCAGGGGAATACAGATACGCAGTATTTT.

The table lists this clone with a few counts. This chain connects TRBV7-9 to TRBJ1-4, with D maybe TRBD1 (5 bases). The V end lost 2 bases, the J end lost 7 bases, and 14 bases lay between the germline ends. Germline CDR1 and CDR2: SEHNR and FQNEAQ (reference sequence). The CDR3 sequence is 15 residues long. CDR3 sequence: CASSLQGQGGEKLFF. CDR3 DNA sequence: TGTGCCAGCAGCTTACAAGGGCAGGGTGGTGAAAAACTGTTTTTT.

This chain links TRBV15 with TRBJ1-2, with 10 nucleotides matching TRBD1. The CDR3 has 16 residues. CDR1 and CDR2 (germline): LNHNV, YYDKDF (reference sequence). V was pared by 3 bases and J by 8 bases, with 12 bases of the junction left unmatched. The CDR3 bases are TGTGCCACCAGCAGGAGCTCGAGACAGGGGGCGCGAGGCTACACCTTC. It translates to CATSRSSRQGARGYTF.

This clone showed up just a few times. V and J are TRBV5-4 and TRBJ1-3, with D maybe TRBD1 (6 bases). The V gene's germline CDR1 is SGHNT and CDR2 YYREEE (reference sequence). The CDR3 sequence is 15 residues long. V was pared by 5 bases and J by 3 bases, with 15 bases between. The CDR3 loop is CASRAQGQVGNTIYF. The CDR3 DNA sequence: TGTGCCAGCAGGGCACAGGGACAAGTTGGAAACACCATATATTTT.

The chain recombines TRBV18 with TRBJ1-2, with 9 positions matching TRBD1. V was pared by 6 bases and J by 3 bases, with 8 bases of the junction left unmatched. This CDR3 has 15 amino acids. Germline CDR1 and CDR2: KGHSH and LQKENI. DNA of the CDR3: TGTGCCAGCTCGGAAGGACAGGGGAGACACTATGGCTACACCTTC. Residues: CASSEGQGRHYGYTF. Full variable domain (remainder filled in from reference TRBV18 and TRBJ1-2): NAGVMQNPRHLVRRRGQEARLRCSPMKGHSHVYWYRQLPEEGLKFMVYLQKENIIDESGMPKERFSAEFPKEGPSILRIQQVVRGDSAAYFCASSEGQGRHYGYTFGSGTRLTVV.

The V and J genes are TRBV11-1 and TRBJ2-5; D is perhaps TRBD2 (5 bases). The germline gives CDR1 SGHAT, CDR2 FQDESV (reference sequence). The V end was cut by 5 bases, the J end by 5 bases, with 15 bases between. The CDR3 has 14 amino acids. The CDR3 loop reads CASSARRNLETQYF. Written as DNA, the CDR3 is TGTGCCAGCAGCGCCCGGAGGAACTTGGAGACCCAGTACTTC.

The V call is TRBV5-6, the J call TRBJ1-1, with D unresolved. With 5 bases removed from V and 6 bases from J, the gap between germline ends came to 17 bases. Germline V CDR1 and CDR2: SGHDT, YYEEEE. CDR3 length equals 14 residues. The DNA for the CDR3 is TGTGCCAGCAGGGTGGAGGGTATTAACGCTGAAGCTTTCTTT. This translates into CASRVEGINAEAFF.

The chain joins TRBV28 to TRBJ2-6; D perhaps matches TRBD1 (6 bases). CDR3 length: 22 residues. The germline V and J ends were trimmed by 8 bases and 2 bases, with 34 bases remaining between them. In germline, CDR1 is MDHEN, CDR2 SYDVKM. CDR3 amino acids: CASGSNGVYGDNDYTGANVLTF. The CDR3 DNA sequence: TGTGCCAGCGGATCAAATGGGGTGTATGGGGACAATGATTACACTGGGGCCAACGTCCTGACTTTC.

J is TRBJ2-5 and V is TRBV6-5; 9 nucleotides line up with TRBD2. Germline CDR1 is MNHEY and CDR2 is SVGAGI. This CDR3 has 15 amino acids. Trimming at V came to 5 bases and at J to 0 bases, leaving 4 bases not matched to a gene. CDR3 bases: TGTGCCAGCAGTCGACTAGCGGTGTACCAAGAGACCCAGTACTTC. The encoded protein is CASSRLAVYQETQYF.

The genes are TRBV30 and TRBJ1-2; unclear D gene. V lost 4 bases and J lost 8, with 20 bases in between. Germline lookup yields CDR1 GTSNPN and CDR2 SVGIG (reference sequence). This CDR3 comprises 14 residues. The CDR3 protein is CAWKSGEHTAGYTF. CDR3 sequence (DNA): TGTGCCTGGAAGTCGGGAGAGCACACGGCGGGCTACACCTTC.

The J gene is TRBJ2-6, the V gene TRBV7-8; tentative D call: TRBD1 (6 bases). This CDR3 has 16 amino acids. The germline CDR1 and CDR2 sequences are SGHVS and FQNEAQ. Trimming removed 3 bases from V and 0 bases from J, with 9 bases in between. The CDR3 coding sequence is TGTGCCAGCAGCTTGACAGGCTCCTCTGGGGCCAACGTCCTGACTTTC. This sequence encodes CASSLTGSSGANVLTF.

CDR3 region: CASGDSRSTDTQYF. In DNA, the CDR3 is TGTGCCAGTGGAGACAGCCGTAGCACAGATACGCAGTATTTT. The chain combines TRBV19 with TRBJ2-3, with D maybe TRBD1 (5 bases). The CDR3 loop spans 14 amino acids. Trimming stripped 8 bases from V and 0 bases from J, with 12 bases between. Per the germline V gene, CDR1 is LNHDA and CDR2 is SQIVND (reference sequence).